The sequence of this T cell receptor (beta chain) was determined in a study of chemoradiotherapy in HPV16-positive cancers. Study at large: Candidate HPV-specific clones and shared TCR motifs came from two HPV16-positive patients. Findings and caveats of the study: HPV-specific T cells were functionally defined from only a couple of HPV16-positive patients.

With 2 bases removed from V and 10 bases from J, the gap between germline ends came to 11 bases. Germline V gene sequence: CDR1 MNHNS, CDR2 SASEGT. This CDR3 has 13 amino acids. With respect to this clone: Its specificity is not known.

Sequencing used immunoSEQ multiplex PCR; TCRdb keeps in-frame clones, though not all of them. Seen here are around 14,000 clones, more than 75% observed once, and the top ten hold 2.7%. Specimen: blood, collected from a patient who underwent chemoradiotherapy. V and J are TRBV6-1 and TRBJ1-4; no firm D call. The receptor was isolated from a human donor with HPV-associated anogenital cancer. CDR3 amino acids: CASSEWRQLKLFF. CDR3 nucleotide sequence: TGTGCCAGCAGTGAATGGCGGCAGCTAAAACTGTTTTTT.